The T cell receptor beta chain described here comes from a study of CD8+ T cells in alopecia areata. Background on the study: Oral tofacitinib (5 to 10 mg twice daily) was administered to treated patients.

The CDR3 covers 15 residues. V trimming: 6 bases; J trimming: 6 bases; junction bases outside the gene matches: 7. The germline gives CDR1 SGHAT, CDR2 FQNNGV. Study observations and caveats: A single nonresponder leaves the baseline CD8+ expansion link to response uncertain. TCRs were shared less clearly across patients than in mice, possibly for HLA-related reasons.

cDNA serving as the sequencing template came from extracted, reverse transcribed RNA. Method: immunoSEQ multiplex PCR; TCRdb's copy keeps in-frame clones and lacks some. The repertoire includes roughly 220,000 clones, 35% to 45% of them detected once, and roughly 0.45% sits in the top ten. This clone appeared a few times. Antigen: not known. Treatment meaning: oral pan-JAK inhibitor, 5-10 mg twice daily. Investigators sorted PBMCs to obtain both CD4+ and CD8+ T cells. This chain uses TRBV11-2 with TRBJ2-1, with TRBD2 matching 11 bases. This sample comprised CD4+ T cells sorted from blood, obtained between weeks 30 and 35, from a patient treated with tofacitinib. The receptor was isolated from a human donor with alopecia areata. DNA of the CDR3: TGTGCCAGCAGAACTATTCTAGCGGGAGGCAATGAGCAGTTCTTC. Translated, it gives CASRTILAGGNEQFF. Using reference TRBV11-2 and TRBJ2-1 for the parts outside the CDR3, the full variable domain is EAGVAQSPRYKIIEKRQSVAFWCNPISGHATLYWYQQILGQGPKLLIQFQNNGVVDDSQLPKDRFSAERLKGVDSTLKIQPAKLEDSAVYLCASRTILAGGNEQFFGPGTRLTVL.